The 12 T cell receptor beta chains in this list originate from one sample, sequenced in a study of CD8+ T cells in alopecia areata. Cutaneous lymph node cells were pooled, and they were sorted using CD4, CD8alpha, NKG2D, NKG2ACE and other markers. Extraction and reverse transcription of RNA yielded cDNA as the sequencing template. Profiled with immunoSEQ multiplex PCR; TCRdb holds only in-frame clones, not every one. The sample shows under 350,000 clones, no singletons; the ten largest hold 1.2%. Sequencing input: CD4+ T cells sorted from a lymph node. These receptors all come from a C3H/HeJ mouse with alopecia areata. The mouse strain carries the MHC haplotype H2-k.

This clone has more than one count but fewer than ten. Gene names and germline refer to mouse. The CDR3 extends 4 residues past the end of the read, so its final part is completed from the germline J gene. The chain is built from TRBV17 and TRBJ1-1; no firm D call. The V end lost 2 bases, the J end lost 3 bases, and 13 bases lay between the germline ends. CDR1 MNHDT and CDR2 YYDKIL come from the germline V gene. The CDR3 is 15 amino acids. CDR3 protein: CASSRIGQRDTEVFF. CDR3 DNA, as far as it was read: TGTGCTAGCAGTAGAATCGGCCAGAGGGACACA.

As for this clone: Gene names refer to mouse genes. The CDR3 is cut off 4 residues early in the read; its end comes from the germline J gene. V usage is TRBV13-3 and J usage is TRBJ1-1; a weak D match, TRBD1 (6 bases). Deletions cut 3 bases from V and 3 bases from J, with 12 bases between. This CDR3 contains 14 residues. The germline V gene encodes CDR1 NNHDY and CDR2 SYVADS. Incomplete CDR3 DNA: TGTGCCAGCAGTGGGGGCAGGGGAGACACA. Translating it yields CASSGGRGDT. The whole CDR3 is CASSGGRGDTEVFF.

With respect to this clone: Each gene name is a mouse one. The read terminates 4 residues ahead of where the CDR3 ends, so the germline J gene completes it. The gene calls are TRBV13-3 and TRBJ1-1; perhaps TRBD1 as D (5 bases). The V end lost 1 base, the J end lost 4 bases, and 8 bases lay between the germline ends. This CDR3 has 13 amino acids. The V gene's germline CDR1 is NNHDY and CDR2 SYVADS. Incomplete CDR3 DNA: TGTGCCAGCAGTGATAGAGGGGTCACA. It is translated as CASSDRGVT. The CDR3 reads in full as CASSDRGVTEVFF.

This clone has a handful of counts. Here the gene names and germline are mouse. The part of the CDR3 DNA that was read is TGTGCCAGCAGCCAAATGGGGGTCTATGCT. Translating it yields CASSQMGVYA. The entire CDR3 protein reads CASSQMGVYAEQFF. J is TRBJ2-1 and V is TRBV2, with D tentatively TRBD2 (6 bases). Read data end 4 residues before the CDR3 end; the end is taken from the germline J gene. The CDR3 is 14 residues long. CDR1 LGHNA and CDR2 YSYQKL come from the germline V gene. V lost 2 bases, J lost 3 bases, and 8 bases lay in between.

This clone was picked up many times. Gene names denote mouse genes. Read data end 4 residues before the CDR3 end; the end is taken from the germline J gene. The genes are TRBV17 and TRBJ2-3; maybe TRBD1 (5 bases). CDR1 and CDR2 from the germline V gene are MNHDT and YYDKIL. This CDR3 is 14 amino acids long. The V and J ends lost 2 bases and 2 bases respectively, with 8 bases between them. The CDR3 protein is CASSRQGVAETLYF. CDR3 bases read: TGTGCTAGCAGTAGACAGGGCGTTGCAGAA.

For this clone: Gene labels here are mouse ones. The read gets to within 4 residues of the CDR3 end, and the germline J gene fills in the rest. The chain uses TRBV19 and TRBJ2-7, with D perhaps matching TRBD1 (5 bases). The CDR3 consists of 14 residues. Trimming took off 4 bases at V and 0 bases at J, with 11 bases between the two ends. Per germline, CDR1 FNHDT and CDR2 SITEND (reference sequence). This CDR3 is CASSPDKNSYEQYF. Partial CDR3 DNA: TGTGCCAGCAGTCCGGACAAGAACTCCTAT.

This clone was counted many times. Mouse gene names and germline throughout. The read ends 4 residues shy of where the CDR3 ends; the end is completed using the germline J gene. The same CDR3 can be traced to other DNA sequences in this sample. The chain couples TRBV17 to TRBJ1-1; 9 nucleotides line up with TRBD1. The CDR3 covers 13 residues. From germline, CDR1 is MNHDT and CDR2 YYDKIL. The CDR3 loop reads CASSRNRGLEVFF. CDR3 DNA, as far as it was read: TGTGCTAGCAGTAGAAACAGGGGGCTA. Variable domain in full (rest from reference TRBV17 and TRBJ1-1): DTTVKQNPRYKLARVGKPVNLICSQTMNHDTMYWYQKKPNQAPKLLLFYYDKILNREADTFEKFQSSRPNNSFCSLYIGSAGLEYSAMYLCASSRNRGLEVFFGKGTRLTVV.

Turning to this clone: Mouse gene names and germline throughout. Here the CDR3 reads CTCSRQGASAETLYF. The CDR3 DNA, read in part, is TGCACCTGCAGTAGACAGGGGGCGAGTGCAGAA. This chain links TRBV1 with TRBJ2-3; 10 bases are shared with TRBD1. Coverage ceases 4 residues before the CDR3 finishes, and the germline J gene fills in the end. This CDR3 region has 15 residues. The ends lost 5 bases at V and 0 bases at J; junction bases unmatched: 2. Germline-derived CDR1 and CDR2 are NSQYPW and LRSPGD (reference sequence).

As for this clone: Genes and germline are mouse. The read terminates 4 residues before the CDR3 end, so the remaining end is supplied by the germline J gene. The sample has other DNA sequences that encode this CDR3 too. The rearrangement joins TRBV19 to TRBJ2-1; TRBD2 might be the D (6 bases). V lost 2 bases and J lost 6, with 9 bases in between. The germline V gene encodes CDR1 FNHDT and CDR2 SITEND (reference sequence). The CDR3 spans 13 residues. The CDR3 sequence is CASSIGGVAEQFF. Incomplete CDR3 DNA: TGTGCCAGCAGTATTGGGGGTGTTGCT.

Of note for this clone: Gene names follow the mouse nomenclature. The read terminates 4 residues before the CDR3 end, so the remaining end is supplied by the germline J gene. The chain has TRBV5 and TRBJ1-1; TRBD1 agrees at 8 bases. This CDR3 is 15 amino acids long. Trimming cost V 1 base and J 3 bases; bases outside gene matches: 4. CDR1 and CDR2 from the germline V gene are LGHNA and YNLKQL (reference sequence). CDR3 protein: CASSQVPDRDTEVFF. Incomplete CDR3 DNA: TGTGCCAGCAGCCAAGTCCCGGACAGGGACACA.

This clone was detected many times. Mouse germline and gene names are used. The sequence runs out 4 residues before the end of the CDR3; the remainder is reconstructed from the germline J gene. The sample carries other DNA sequences with the same CDR3. The chain links TRBV1 to TRBJ2-7; 7 bases are a match to TRBD1. Looked up from germline, CDR1 is NSQYPW and CDR2 is LRSPGD (reference sequence). The CDR3 runs 12 residues. The covered CDR3 bases are TGCACCTGCAGTGGGGACAGATAT. Protein product: CTCSGDRY. The CDR3 reads in full as CTCSGDRYEQYF.

This clone was counted many times. This sequence may be a read error, since a much larger clone differs from it by one base. Germline and genes here are mouse. The read ends 4 residues shy of where the CDR3 ends; the end is completed using the germline J gene. V is TRBV13-1 and J is TRBJ2-3, with a tentative D call TRBD1 (5 bases). Trimming pared 3 bases from V and 0 bases from J, leaving 8 bases between. CDR3 length: 14 residues. Germline-derived CDR1 and CDR2 are NSHNY and SYGAGN. CDR3 amino acids: CASSGTPSAETLYF. The DNA read from the CDR3 is TGTGCCAGCAGTGGGACACCTAGTGCAGAA.